This TCR beta chain was sequenced in a study of glioma-infiltrating T cells. Comment on this clonotype: What it recognizes is unknown.

With 4 bases removed from V and 0 bases from J, the gap between germline ends came to 12 bases. The germline V gene encodes CDR1 KGHDR and CDR2 SFDVKD. This CDR3 contains 16 residues. TCR alpha and beta CDR3 regions were amplified from RNA using iRepertoire nested multiplex PCR. For one-step reverse transcription and amplification, about 90-400 ng of tissue mRNA or PBMC total RNA was used. TCRdb processed the multiplex PCR reads anew with MiXCR; each CDR3 protein has one entry. The sample yields about 130,000 distinct CDR3 sequences, roughly 23% seen once. General observations from the study: Tissue-blood divergence was below expectation in non-neoplastic patients, above in gliomas. Tissue and blood shared very few CDR3 sequences.

This receptor was identified in a human donor with low-grade glioma or glioblastoma, undergoing nonglioma brain surgery, or in good health (not recorded which). The sequenced sample consisted of glioma tissue, nonneoplastic brain tissue, or PBMCs (not recorded which). The gene calls are TRBV24-1 and TRBJ2-1, with D hard to call. CDR3 coding DNA: TGTGCCACCAGTGACCCTCGGCGGTACTCCTACAATGAGCAGTTCTTC. This translates into CATSDPRRYSYNEQFF.